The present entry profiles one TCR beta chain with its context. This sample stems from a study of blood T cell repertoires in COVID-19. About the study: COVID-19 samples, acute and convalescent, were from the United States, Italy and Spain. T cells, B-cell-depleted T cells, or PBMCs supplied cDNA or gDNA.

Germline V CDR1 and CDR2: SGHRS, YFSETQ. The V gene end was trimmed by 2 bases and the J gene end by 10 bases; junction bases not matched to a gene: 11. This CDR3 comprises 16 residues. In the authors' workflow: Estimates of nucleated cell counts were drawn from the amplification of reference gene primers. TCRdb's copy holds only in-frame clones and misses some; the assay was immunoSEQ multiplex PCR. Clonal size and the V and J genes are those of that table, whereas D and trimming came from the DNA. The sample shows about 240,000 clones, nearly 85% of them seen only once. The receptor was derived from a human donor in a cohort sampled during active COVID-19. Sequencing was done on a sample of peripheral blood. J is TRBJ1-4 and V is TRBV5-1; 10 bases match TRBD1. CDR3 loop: CASSLTPGQGYGKLFF. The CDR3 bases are TGCGCCAGCAGCTTAACACCGGGACAGGGGTACGGAAAACTGTTTTTT. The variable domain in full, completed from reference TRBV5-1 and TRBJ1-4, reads KAGVTQTPRYLIKTRGQQVTLSCSPISGHRSVSWYQQTPGQGLQFLFEYFSETQRNKGNFPGRFSGRQFSNSRSEMNVSTLELGDSALYLCASSLTPGQGYGKLFFGSGTQLSVL.